This T cell receptor beta chain is drawn from a study of blood T cell repertoires in COVID-19. Study context: COVID-19 samples collected from the United States, Italy and Spain covered acute and convalescent phases. PBMCs, B-cell-depleted T cells, or T cells were the source of the cDNA or gDNA that made up the material.

Authors' methods: Nucleated cell number was recorded as an estimate derived from reference gene primer amplification. Measured with immunoSEQ multiplex PCR; TCRdb has only the in-frame clones, and not every one. The V and J calls and clone size were taken over from that table, and D and trimming were inferred from the DNA. The data contain approximately 170,000 clones, 65% to 85% of them singletons. Per the germline V gene, CDR1 is LNHDA and CDR2 is SQIVND (reference sequence). With 8 bases removed from V and 4 bases from J, the gap between germline ends came to 14 bases. The CDR3 has 13 amino acids.

The V and J genes are TRBV19 and TRBJ2-5; possibly TRBD1 for D (5 bases). This receptor was taken from a man in his 60s with active or convalescent COVID-19. Sequences were obtained from peripheral blood. CDR3 bases: TGTGCCAGTCTTTCCCCAGGGCTAGAGACCCAGTACTTC. Its translation is CASLSPGLETQYF. The whole variable domain, remainder taken from reference TRBV19 and TRBJ2-5, is DGGITQSPKYLFRKEGQNVTLSCEQNLNHDAMYWYRQDPGQGLRLIYYSQIVNDFQKGDIAEGYSVSREKKESFPLTVTSAQKNPTAFYLCASLSPGLETQYFGPGTRLLVL.